Described below is a single T cell receptor beta chain sequence and its context. The V segment lost 2 bases and the J segment 3 bases; nucleotides outside the gene matches: 5. The CDR3 covers 15 residues. Germline values: CDR1 SGHTA, CDR2 FQGTGA. TCRdb keeps only in-frame clones here, not all; method: immunoSEQ multiplex PCR. The data contain about 77,000 clones, approximately 92% of them seen just once; the ten biggest clones take up approximately 4.8%. The sample belongs to a study of OX40 agonist ivuxolimab in advanced cancers. The chain couples TRBV7-3 to TRBJ2-7; 9 bases are a match to TRBD1. The TCR originated in an adult with an advanced solid tumor such as melanoma, head and neck, liver or kidney cancer. The sequenced sample was CD4+ or CD8+ T cells sorted from blood, obtained in a trial of the OX40 agonist ivuxolimab. The CDR3 coding sequence is TGTGCCAGCAGCTTAGCGCCGGGACAGGGCTACGAGCAGTACTTC. Translation gives CASSLAPGQGYEQYF. The whole variable domain, filled in from reference TRBV7-3 and TRBJ2-7, reads GAGVSQTPSNKVTEKGKYVELRCDPISGHTALYWYRQSLGQGPEFLIYFQGTGAADDSGLPNDRFFAVRPEGSVSTLKIQRTERGDSAVYLCASSLAPGQGYEQYFGPGTRLTVT.